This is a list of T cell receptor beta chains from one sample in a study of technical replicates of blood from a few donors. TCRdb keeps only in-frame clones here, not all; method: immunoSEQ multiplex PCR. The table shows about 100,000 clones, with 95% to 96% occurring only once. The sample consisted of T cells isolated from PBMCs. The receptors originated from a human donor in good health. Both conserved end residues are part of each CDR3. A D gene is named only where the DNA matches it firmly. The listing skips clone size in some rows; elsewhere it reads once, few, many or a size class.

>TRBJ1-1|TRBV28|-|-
TGTGCCAGCAGTAAGACAGCAAACTCTGAAGCTTTCTTT
CASSKTANSEAFF
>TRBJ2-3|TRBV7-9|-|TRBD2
TGTGCCAGCAGCTTAGACCTAGCGGGCCGCACAGATACGCAGTATTTT
CASSLDLAGRTDTQYF
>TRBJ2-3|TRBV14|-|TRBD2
TGTGCCAGCAGCCCGGGGGGTACAGATACGCAGTATTTT
CASSPGGTDTQYF
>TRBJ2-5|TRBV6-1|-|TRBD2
TGTGCCAGCAGTGAATCCCCTCTTATTAGCGGGAGAGGGAAGACCCAGTACTTC
CASSESPLISGRGKTQYF
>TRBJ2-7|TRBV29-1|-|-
TGCAGTGCCGGAGGACCGTCCTACGAGCAGTACTTC
CSAGGPSYEQYF
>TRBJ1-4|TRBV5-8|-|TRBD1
TGTGCCAGCAGCTTGGGGGACAGGGGGCAAAATGAAAAACTGTTTTTT
CASSLGDRGQNEKLFF
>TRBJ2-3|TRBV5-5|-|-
TGTGCCAGCACCGGGGATCCAGATACGCAGTATTTT
CASTGDPDTQYF
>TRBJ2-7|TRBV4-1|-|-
TGCGCCAGCAGCCAAGATTACAGGGCGGCCGACGAGCAGTACTTC
CASSQDYRAADEQYF
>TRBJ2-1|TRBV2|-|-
TGTGCCAGCACCGGAGGGGGGGGGAGGACGGGAGGCGATGAGCAGTTCTTC
CASTGGGGRTGGDEQFF
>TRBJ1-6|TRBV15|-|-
TGTGCCACCACGGGCGGGGGTTCACCCCTCCACTTT
CATTGGGSPLHF
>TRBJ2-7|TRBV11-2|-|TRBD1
TGTGCCAGCAGCTTAGCAGCGACAGGGTACGAGCAGTACTTC
CASSLAATGYEQYF
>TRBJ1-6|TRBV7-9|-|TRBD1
TGTGCCAGCAGCTACCGGGACAGTCTTAATTCACCCCTCCACTTT
CASSYRDSLNSPLHF
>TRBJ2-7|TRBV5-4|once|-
TGTGCCAGCAGCGCAGGACTCTACGAGCAGTACTTC
CASSAGLYEQYF
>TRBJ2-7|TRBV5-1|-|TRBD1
TGCGCCAGCAGCTTCTTACAGGGGCCCCCCTACGAGCAGTACTTC
CASSFLQGPPYEQYF
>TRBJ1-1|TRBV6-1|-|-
TGTGCCAGCAGTGAAGCTCGGGGGTTAGACACTGAAGCTTTCTTT
CASSEARGLDTEAFF
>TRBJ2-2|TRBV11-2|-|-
TGTGCCAGCAGCTTAGATCTGGGGCCCGGGGAGCTGTTTTTT
CASSLDLGPGELFF
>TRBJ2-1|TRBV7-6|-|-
TGTGCCAGCAGCTTAGCGCCGGTAGGGGACAATGAGCAGTTCTTC
CASSLAPVGDNEQFF
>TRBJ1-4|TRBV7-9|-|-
TGTGCCAGCAGCGGAGGAGAAAAACTGTTTTTT
CASSGGEKLFF
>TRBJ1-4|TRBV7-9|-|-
TGTGCCAGCAGCCCTTCGGGAGGGGGGGAAAAACTGTTTTTT
CASSPSGGGEKLFF
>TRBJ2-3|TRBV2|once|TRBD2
TGTGCCAGCGGGGGACGGCGGGGGGGAGCAGATACGCAGTATTTT
CASGGRRGGADTQYF
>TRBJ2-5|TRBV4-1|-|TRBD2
TGCGCCAGCAGCCCCTCAGCCAGCGGGGGGTACCAAGAGACCCAGTACTTC
CASSPSASGGYQETQYF
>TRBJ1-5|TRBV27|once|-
TGTGCCAGCAGTTTATCAGGAGCTAATCAGCCCCAGCATTTT
CASSLSGANQPQHF
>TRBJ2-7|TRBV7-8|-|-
TGTGCCAGCAGCCAGGGGAGCGAGCAGTACTTC
CASSQGSEQYF
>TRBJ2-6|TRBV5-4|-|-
TGTGCCAGCAGCTTGGGGGCCGGGGCCAACGTCCTGACTTTC
CASSLGAGANVLTF
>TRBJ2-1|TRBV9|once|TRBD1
TGTGCCAGCAGCGAGGGACAGGGGGCATACAATGAGCAGTTCTTC
CASSEGQGAYNEQFF
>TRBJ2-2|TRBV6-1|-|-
TGTGCCAGCAGTGAACTGCGGAGCCGGGAGCTGTTTTTT
CASSELRSRELFF
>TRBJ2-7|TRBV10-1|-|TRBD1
TGCGCCAGCAGTGAACAGGGGGCAAGGAACGAGCAGTACTTC
CASSEQGARNEQYF
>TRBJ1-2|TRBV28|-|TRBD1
TGTGCCAGCACTAACAGGGGGCGCCTCATCAATCCGAACTATGGCTACACCTTC
CASTNRGRLINPNYGYTF
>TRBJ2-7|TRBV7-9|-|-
TGTGCCAGCAGCTTAGCCGGGACTTGGGACGAGCAGTACTTC
CASSLAGTWDEQYF
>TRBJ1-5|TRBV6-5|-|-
TGTGCCAGCAGACAGGGAGACTATAGCAATCAGCCCCAGCATTTT
CASRQGDYSNQPQHF
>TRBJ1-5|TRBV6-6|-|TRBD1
TGTGCCAGCAGTTTCGGGACAGGGGGAAGCAATCAGCCCCAGCATTTT
CASSFGTGGSNQPQHF
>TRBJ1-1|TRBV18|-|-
TGTGCCAGCTCTTCGGACCCAGGGATGGGGAACACTGAAGCTTTCTTT
CASSSDPGMGNTEAFF
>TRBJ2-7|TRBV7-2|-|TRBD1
TGTGCCAGCAGCCTCCGAGCCGGGACAGCTTCCTACGAGCAGTACTTC
CASSLRAGTASYEQYF
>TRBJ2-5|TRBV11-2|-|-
TGTGCCAGCAGCTTACGGGCTACGGGGGGCGAATGGGCGACCCAGTACTTC
CASSLRATGGEWATQYF
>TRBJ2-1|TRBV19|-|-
TGTGCCAGTAGTATAATGGCAGGGAACAATGAGCAGTTCTTC
CASSIMAGNNEQFF
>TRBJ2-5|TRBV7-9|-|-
TGTGCCAGCAGCTTAGAAGGGGTTGGAGTGACCCAGTACTTC
CASSLEGVGVTQYF
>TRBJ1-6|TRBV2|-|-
TGTGCCAGCAGTGGTAGTTCCGGTACCCGACTTAATTCACCCCTCCACTTT
CASSGSSGTRLNSPLHF
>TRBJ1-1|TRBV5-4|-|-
TGTGCCAGCAGCTGGGGGGGGGCCACTGAAGCTTTCTTT
CASSWGGATEAFF
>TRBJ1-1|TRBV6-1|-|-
TGTGCCAGCAGTGATCAACTCTATGAGAACACTGAAGCTTTCTTT
CASSDQLYENTEAFF
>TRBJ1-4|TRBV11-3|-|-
TGTGCCAGCAGTGAGCGGCCAGTGGCGAATGAAAAACTGTTTTTT
CASSERPVANEKLFF
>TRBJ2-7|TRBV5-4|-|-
TGTGCCAGCAGCACCGGACTCGAAAGCTCCTACGAGCAGTACTTC
CASSTGLESSYEQYF
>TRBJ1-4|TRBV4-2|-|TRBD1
TGTGCCAGCAGCCAAGGGACAGGCTTTGCAACTAATGAAAAACTGTTTTTT
CASSQGTGFATNEKLFF
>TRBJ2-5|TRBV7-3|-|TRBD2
TGTGCCAGCAGCTTAATACCCCGGACTAGCGGGGGGGAGACCCAGTACTTC
CASSLIPRTSGGETQYF
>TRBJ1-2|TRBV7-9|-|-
TGTGCCACCGGCTATGGGGAGCGCTACACCTTC
CATGYGERYTF
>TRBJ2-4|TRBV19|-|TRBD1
TGTGCCACCACACCGACCGGGACAGATCCCAACATTCAGTACTTC
CATTPTGTDPNIQYF
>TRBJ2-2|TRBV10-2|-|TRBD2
TGCGCCAGCAGTGTAGCGGGGGTGAACACCGGGGAGCTGTTTTTT
CASSVAGVNTGELFF
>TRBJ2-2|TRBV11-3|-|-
TGTGCCAGCAGTCGGGTCACCGGGGAGCTGTTTTTT
CASSRVTGELFF
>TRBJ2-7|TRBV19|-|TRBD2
TGTGCCAGTAGTGGGGGACTAGCGGGAGGCTACGAGCAGTACTTC
CASSGGLAGGYEQYF
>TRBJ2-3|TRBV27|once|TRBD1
TGTGCCAGCAGCAGGGTTGGACAGGACACAGATACGCAGTATTTT
CASSRVGQDTDTQYF
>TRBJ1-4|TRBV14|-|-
TGTGCCAGCAGCCATGGAACAGGCGGTTTCGGTGAAAAACTGTTTTTT
CASSHGTGGFGEKLFF
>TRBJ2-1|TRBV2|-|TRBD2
TGTGCCAGCAGAGCGGGAGCCTCCTACAATGAGCAGTTCTTC
CASRAGASYNEQFF
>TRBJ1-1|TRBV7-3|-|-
TGTGCCAGCAGCTTCTCGATCGGACAGTACACTGAAGCTTTCTTT
CASSFSIGQYTEAFF
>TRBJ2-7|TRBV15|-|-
TGTGCCACCAGCACCGGGGTCATTGCGGTCTCCTACGAGCAGTACTTC
CATSTGVIAVSYEQYF
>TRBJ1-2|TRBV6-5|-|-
TGTGCCAGCAGTTACTCGACCAAGGGGGATGGCTACACCTTC
CASSYSTKGDGYTF